The rows below give T cell receptor beta chains drawn from one sample of a study of shared clonotypes between healthy human individuals. The method was immunoSEQ multiplex PCR; TCRdb's version includes in-frame clones alone and lacks a portion of them. The sample carries 400,000 to 500,000 clones, around three quarters recorded once. The sequenced sample was PBMCs. All receptors derive from a woman in her thirties or forties in good health. Some clones in this sample may be carry-over from other donors' samples. CDR3s include the opening cysteine and the closing phenylalanine or tryptophan. The order of the fields is V gene, J gene, clone size, D gene, CDR3 protein, CDR3 DNA. D genes are given only for firm matches. Only some rows state a clone size, as once, few, many or a class for expanded clones.

v_gene: TRBV29-1
j_gene: TRBJ2-7
abundance: .
d_gene: .
CDR3aa: CSAKGLASTYEQYF
CDR3nt: TGCAGCGCAAAGGGGCTAGCGAGTACCTACGAGCAGTACTTC

v_gene: TRBV9
j_gene: TRBJ2-4
abundance: .
d_gene: .
CDR3aa: CASSVRMGGWSGPVIWESKNIQYF
CDR3nt: TGTGCCAGCAGCGTTCGAATGGGAGGTTGGAGCGGGCCGGTCATCTGGGAGAGCAAAAACATTCAGTACTTC

v_gene: TRBV21-1
j_gene: TRBJ2-1
abundance: .
d_gene: .
CDR3aa: CASTAWHLAGGLRSSYNEQFF
CDR3nt: TGTGCCAGCACCGCGTGGCATCTAGCGGGAGGTTTACGAAGCTCCTACAATGAGCAGTTCTTC

v_gene: TRBV5-1
j_gene: TRBJ1-4
abundance: once
d_gene: TRBD1
CDR3aa: CASSLGGTGESELFF
CDR3nt: TGCGCCAGCAGCTTGGGAGGGACAGGGGAATCGGAACTGTTTTTT

v_gene: TRBV11-3
j_gene: TRBJ2-7
abundance: .
d_gene: .
CDR3aa: CASSLLGRSYEQYF
CDR3nt: TGTGCCAGCAGCTTACTGGGACGGTCCTACGAGCAGTACTTC

v_gene: TRBV19
j_gene: TRBJ2-1
abundance: .
d_gene: TRBD1
CDR3aa: CASSIDRGRNEQFF
CDR3nt: TGTGCCAGTAGTATAGATAGGGGGCGTAATGAGCAGTTCTTC

v_gene: TRBV7-9
j_gene: TRBJ2-3
abundance: .
d_gene: .
CDR3aa: CASSHGEVRDTQYF
CDR3nt: TGTGCCAGCAGCCACGGTGAGGTGAGGGATACGCAGTATTTT

v_gene: TRBV7-8
j_gene: TRBJ2-1
abundance: .
d_gene: .
CDR3aa: CASSTAPGVKQFF
CDR3nt: TGTGCCAGCAGCACCGCCCCGGGAGTCAAGCAGTTCTTC

v_gene: TRBV29-1
j_gene: TRBJ2-3
abundance: .
d_gene: TRBD2
CDR3aa: CSVEPTGAGGPPDTQYF
CDR3nt: TGCAGCGTGGAACCTACCGGGGCGGGAGGGCCCCCAGATACGCAGTATTTT

v_gene: TRBV19
j_gene: TRBJ1-5
abundance: few
d_gene: TRBD1
CDR3aa: CASSPSDRAKGQPQHF
CDR3nt: TGTGCCAGTAGTCCCTCGGACAGGGCGAAGGGTCAGCCCCAGCATTTT

v_gene: TRBV7-3
j_gene: TRBJ2-1
abundance: .
d_gene: .
CDR3aa: CASSLGTSPDNEQFF
CDR3nt: TGTGCCAGCAGCTTAGGTACTAGTCCCGACAATGAGCAGTTCTTC

v_gene: TRBV19
j_gene: TRBJ2-1
abundance: few
d_gene: TRBD2
CDR3aa: CASSFLAGGGEQFF
CDR3nt: TGTGCCAGTAGTTTCCTAGCGGGGGGCGGAGAGCAGTTCTTC

v_gene: TRBV6-5
j_gene: TRBJ2-5
abundance: .
d_gene: .
CDR3aa: CASSLRLEETQYF
CDR3nt: TGTGCCAGCAGCCTCCGACTCGAGGAGACCCAGTACTTC

v_gene: TRBV5-1
j_gene: TRBJ1-4
abundance: .
d_gene: .
CDR3aa: CASSTQGAELFF
CDR3nt: TGCGCCAGCAGCACGCAAGGGGCTGAACTGTTTTTT

v_gene: TRBV11-2
j_gene: TRBJ2-7
abundance: .
d_gene: .
CDR3aa: CASSPAGGVSYEQYF
CDR3nt: TGTGCCAGCAGCCCCGCTGGGGGAGTAAGCTACGAGCAGTACTTC

v_gene: TRBV14
j_gene: TRBJ1-2
abundance: .
d_gene: TRBD1
CDR3aa: CASSQDWTGGDGYTF
CDR3nt: TGTGCCAGCAGCCAAGATTGGACAGGGGGCGATGGCTACACCTTC

v_gene: TRBV6-6
j_gene: TRBJ2-3
abundance: .
d_gene: TRBD2
CDR3aa: CASSRGEGGMDTQYF
CDR3nt: TGTGCCAGCAGTAGGGGTGAGGGAGGGATGGATACGCAGTATTTT

v_gene: TRBV6-1
j_gene: TRBJ1-1
abundance: .
d_gene: TRBD1
CDR3aa: CASSRDRGQNTEAFF
CDR3nt: TGTGCCAGCAGCCGGGACAGGGGGCAGAACACTGAAGCTTTCTTT

v_gene: TRBV7-8
j_gene: TRBJ2-6
abundance: .
d_gene: .
CDR3aa: CASSLYIVGANVLTF
CDR3nt: TGTGCCAGCAGCTTATACATAGTTGGGGCCAACGTCCTGACTTTC

v_gene: TRBV7-3
j_gene: TRBJ2-1
abundance: .
d_gene: TRBD2
CDR3aa: CASSSPLPGLAGPSYNEQFF
CDR3nt: TGTGCCAGCAGCTCCCCCCTCCCGGGACTAGCGGGACCCTCCTACAATGAGCAGTTCTTC

v_gene: TRBV19
j_gene: TRBJ1-5
abundance: once
d_gene: .
CDR3aa: CASTRQGVPQHF
CDR3nt: TGTGCCAGTACCCGACAAGGGGTCCCCCAGCATTTT

v_gene: TRBV7-3
j_gene: TRBJ2-1
abundance: .
d_gene: .
CDR3aa: CASSAGLRSYNEQFF
CDR3nt: TGTGCCAGCAGCGCGGGACTGCGGTCCTACAATGAGCAGTTCTTC

v_gene: TRBV5-8
j_gene: TRBJ1-5
abundance: .
d_gene: .
CDR3aa: CASSFRGGQPQHF
CDR3nt: TGTGCCAGCAGCTTCAGGGGAGGGCAGCCCCAGCATTTT

v_gene: TRBV7-8
j_gene: TRBJ1-1
abundance: .
d_gene: .
CDR3aa: CASSFAGNTEAFF
CDR3nt: TGTGCCAGCAGCTTCGCAGGTAACACTGAAGCTTTCTTT

v_gene: TRBV19
j_gene: TRBJ2-2
abundance: .
d_gene: TRBD1
CDR3aa: CASSTPDRGTGELFF
CDR3nt: TGTGCCAGTAGTACCCCGGACAGGGGGACCGGGGAGCTGTTTTTT

v_gene: TRBV29-1
j_gene: TRBJ2-1
abundance: once
d_gene: .
CDR3aa: CSVGVGGGQFGEQFF
CDR3nt: TGCAGCGTGGGGGTGGGTGGCGGCCAGTTCGGTGAGCAGTTCTTC

v_gene: TRBV6-5
j_gene: TRBJ2-1
abundance: few
d_gene: .
CDR3aa: CASSYRRVDEQFF
CDR3nt: TGTGCCAGCAGTTACAGGCGGGTGGATGAGCAGTTCTTC

v_gene: TRBV7-2
j_gene: TRBJ1-1
abundance: once
d_gene: .
CDR3aa: CASSPNSVNTEAFF
CDR3nt: TGTGCCAGCAGCCCGAACAGTGTGAACACTGAAGCTTTCTTT

v_gene: TRBV11-2
j_gene: TRBJ2-1
abundance: .
d_gene: .
CDR3aa: CASRLPGRSGNEQFF
CDR3nt: TGTGCCAGCAGACTACCGGGACGTTCTGGGAATGAGCAGTTCTTC

v_gene: TRBV7-2
j_gene: TRBJ1-5
abundance: .
d_gene: TRBD1
CDR3aa: CASSPRTGDSNQPQHF
CDR3nt: TGTGCCAGCAGCCCGAGGACAGGTGATAGCAATCAGCCCCAGCATTTT

v_gene: TRBV5-1
j_gene: TRBJ2-3
abundance: .
d_gene: .
CDR3aa: CASSLDPLTDTQYF
CDR3nt: TGCGCCAGCAGCTTGGACCCCCTCACAGATACGCAGTATTTT

v_gene: TRBV28
j_gene: TRBJ2-3
abundance: once
d_gene: .
CDR3aa: CASSLLRWEGGTDTQYF
CDR3nt: TGTGCCAGCAGTTTGCTTCGGTGGGAGGGGGGCACAGATACGCAGTATTTT

v_gene: TRBV7-9
j_gene: TRBJ2-3
abundance: .
d_gene: .
CDR3aa: CASSSSRGVDTDTQYF
CDR3nt: TGTGCCAGCAGCTCTTCTCGTGGAGTGGACACAGATACGCAGTATTTT

v_gene: TRBV20-1
j_gene: TRBJ1-3
abundance: .
d_gene: .
CDR3aa: CSARLGDTIYF
CDR3nt: TGCAGTGCTCGCCTTGGTGACACCATATATTTT

v_gene: TRBV4-3
j_gene: TRBJ2-2
abundance: .
d_gene: .
CDR3aa: CASSQLVNTGELFF
CDR3nt: TGCGCCAGCAGCCAACTGGTGAACACCGGGGAGCTGTTTTTT

v_gene: TRBV11-2
j_gene: TRBJ2-1
abundance: .
d_gene: .
CDR3aa: CASSSKLSSYNEQFF
CDR3nt: TGTGCCAGCAGCTCTAAACTAAGCTCCTACAATGAGCAGTTCTTC

v_gene: TRBV9
j_gene: TRBJ2-1
abundance: .
d_gene: .
CDR3aa: CASSLRPLGANEQFF
CDR3nt: TGTGCCAGCAGCTTGAGACCCCTTGGCGCCAATGAGCAGTTCTTC

v_gene: TRBV7-2
j_gene: TRBJ1-2
abundance: .
d_gene: .
CDR3aa: CASSPRDVPYGYTF
CDR3nt: TGTGCCAGCAGCCCACGGGACGTCCCCTATGGCTACACCTTC

v_gene: TRBV5-6
j_gene: TRBJ1-2
abundance: .
d_gene: TRBD1
CDR3aa: CASSLAQGARGYTF
CDR3nt: TGTGCCAGCAGCTTAGCACAGGGGGCTCGTGGCTACACCTTC

v_gene: TRBV7-2
j_gene: TRBJ1-1
abundance: .
d_gene: .
CDR3aa: CASSPGTANTEAFF
CDR3nt: TGTGCCAGCAGCCCAGGGACGGCGAACACTGAAGCTTTCTTT

v_gene: TRBV7-9
j_gene: TRBJ2-3
abundance: once
d_gene: TRBD2
CDR3aa: CASSLLAGVTDTQYF
CDR3nt: TGTGCCAGCAGCTTACTAGCGGGAGTAACAGATACGCAGTATTTT

v_gene: TRBV9
j_gene: TRBJ1-3
abundance: few
d_gene: .
CDR3aa: CASSAGHFFSGNTIYF
CDR3nt: TGTGCCAGCAGCGCGGGACACTTCTTCTCTGGAAACACCATATATTTT

v_gene: TRBV13
j_gene: TRBJ1-1
abundance: .
d_gene: .
CDR3aa: CASSEDLGEAFF
CDR3nt: TGTGCCAGCAGCGAAGACTTAGGTGAAGCTTTCTTT

v_gene: TRBV10-3
j_gene: TRBJ1-1
abundance: .
d_gene: TRBD1
CDR3aa: CAISRTGIDTEAFF
CDR3nt: TGTGCCATCAGTCGGACAGGGATTGACACTGAAGCTTTCTTT

v_gene: TRBV28
j_gene: TRBJ1-2
abundance: .
d_gene: .
CDR3aa: CASSTPFLSNGYTF
CDR3nt: TGTGCCAGCAGTACTCCATTTCTCTCAAATGGCTACACCTTC

v_gene: TRBV7-9
j_gene: TRBJ2-1
abundance: few
d_gene: .
CDR3aa: CASSLMRRSNEQFF
CDR3nt: TGTGCCAGCAGCTTGATGAGACGAAGCAATGAGCAGTTCTTC

v_gene: TRBV28
j_gene: TRBJ1-1
abundance: .
d_gene: .
CDR3aa: CASSTYRGSMNTEAFF
CDR3nt: TGTGCCAGCAGCACCTATAGGGGCAGTATGAACACTGAAGCTTTCTTT

v_gene: TRBV7-6
j_gene: TRBJ2-7
abundance: once
d_gene: TRBD2
CDR3aa: CASSLAVTSSYEQYF
CDR3nt: TGTGCCAGCAGCTTAGCAGTGACTAGCAGCTACGAGCAGTACTTC

v_gene: TRBV19
j_gene: TRBJ2-7
abundance: .
d_gene: .
CDR3aa: CASSIGVGYYEQYF
CDR3nt: TGTGCCAGTAGTATTGGGGTAGGATACTACGAGCAGTACTTC

v_gene: TRBV9
j_gene: TRBJ2-3
abundance: .
d_gene: .
CDR3aa: CASNRQENTDTQYF
CDR3nt: TGTGCCAGCAACCGCCAGGAAAACACAGATACGCAGTATTTT

v_gene: TRBV23-1
j_gene: TRBJ1-5
abundance: once
d_gene: .
CDR3aa: CASIRFFNQPQHF
CDR3nt: TGCGCCAGCATCCGGTTTTTCAATCAGCCCCAGCATTTT

v_gene: TRBV11-3
j_gene: TRBJ2-2
abundance: .
d_gene: .
CDR3aa: CASSLTIDGELFF
CDR3nt: TGTGCCAGCAGCTTAACGATCGACGGGGAGCTGTTTTTT

v_gene: TRBV12-5
j_gene: TRBJ2-1
abundance: .
d_gene: TRBD2
CDR3aa: CASGLVLAGQKNEQFF
CDR3nt: TGTGCTAGTGGTTTGGTACTAGCGGGACAGAAAAATGAGCAGTTCTTC